Presented here are 15 T cell receptor beta chains from one specimen sequenced in a study of blood T cell repertoires in COVID-19. Some clones are missing from TCRdb's copy, which holds only in-frame ones; the method was immunoSEQ multiplex PCR. This table holds 150,000 to 200,000 clones, roughly 86% found once. Sequencing was carried out using peripheral blood. Receptors originate from a man in his late teens or twenties with acute or convalescent COVID-19.

CDR3 coding DNA: TGTGCCAGCATCACACGGGACAGAGATAGCAATCAGCCCCAGCATTTT. This codes for CASITRDRDSNQPQHF. The chain recombines TRBV11-3 with TRBJ1-5, with 7 positions matching TRBD1. Germline V gene lookup returns CDR1 SGHNT and CDR2 YENEEA. J lost 0 bases, V lost 7 bases, and 9 bases had no gene match. The CDR3 contains 16 residues.

V and J are TRBV28 and TRBJ2-7; 9 bases match TRBD1. This CDR3 contains 14 residues. Per the germline V gene, CDR1 is MDHEN and CDR2 is SYDVKM. V was pared by 7 bases and J by 3 bases, with 7 bases of the junction left unmatched. CDR3 in amino acids: CASTEQGAIYEQYF. The CDR3 coding sequence is TGTGCCAGCACCGAACAGGGGGCCATCTACGAGCAGTACTTC.

The rearrangement uses TRBV28 and TRBJ2-5; 7 bases are a match to TRBD2. Germline loops: CDR1 MDHEN, CDR2 SYDVKM. This CDR3 has 13 residues. J was trimmed by 3 bases and V by 10 bases; bases with no gene match: 8. This CDR3 reads CATLTSSEETQYF. The DNA of the CDR3 is TGTGCCACACTGACTAGCTCCGAAGAGACCCAGTACTTC. Combining the CDR3 with reference TRBV28 and TRBJ2-5 gives the whole variable domain DVKVTQSSRYLVKRTGEKVFLECVQDMDHENMFWYRQDPGLGLRLIYFSYDVKMKEKGDIPEGYSVSREKKERFSLILESASTNQTSMYLCATLTSSEETQYFGPGTRLLVL.

The chain combines TRBV11-2 with TRBJ1-1; 8 bases align to TRBD1. The CDR3 has 18 residues. CDR1 and CDR2 from the germline V gene are SGHAT and FQNNGV. The V segment lost 8 bases and the J segment 0 bases; nucleotides outside the gene matches: 17. CDR3 amino acids: CASGHPGGAGPMNTEAFF. The CDR3 DNA sequence: TGTGCCAGCGGCCACCCAGGGGGCGCGGGGCCGATGAACACTGAAGCTTTCTTT.

The chain uses TRBV7-9 and TRBJ2-1; 8 bases agree with TRBD1. The ends lost 1 base at V and 12 bases at J; junction bases unmatched: 11. Germline assignment: CDR1 SEHNR and CDR2 FQNEAQ (reference sequence). The CDR3 covers 15 residues. The CDR3 protein is CASSLGRGQGPGQFF. The CDR3 nucleotides are TGTGCCAGCAGCTTAGGGCGAGGACAGGGTCCCGGGCAGTTCTTC. The whole variable domain, filled in from reference TRBV7-9 and TRBJ2-1, reads DTGVSQNPRHKITKRGQNVTFRCDPISEHNRLYWYRQTLGQGPEFLTYFQNEAQLEKSRLLSDRFSAERPKGSFSTLEIQRTEQGDSAMYLCASSLGRGQGPGQFFGPGTRLTVL.

This clone was seen a handful of times. J is TRBJ1-1 and V is TRBV4-1; D perhaps matches TRBD1 (6 bases). CDR3 size: 15 residues. Trimming left V 0 bases short and J 10 bases short, with 18 bases between. Germline-derived CDR1 and CDR2 are MGHRA and YSYEKL. The DNA for the CDR3 is TGCGCCAGCAGCCAAGAAACAGCTGGAGGGGGGGGAGCTTTCTTT. Residues: CASSQETAGGGGAFF.

V and J are TRBV7-9 and TRBJ2-7; a weak D match, TRBD1 (6 bases). Germline CDR1 reads SEHNR; CDR2 reads FQNEAQ (reference sequence). Trimming shortened V by 4 bases and J by 1 base, and 11 bases separated the two germline ends. The CDR3 totals 14 residues. The CDR3 sequence is CASSYHRESYEQYF. The CDR3 coding sequence is TGTGCCAGCAGCTACCACAGGGAGTCCTACGAGCAGTACTTC.

The chain recombines TRBV3-1 (or the pseudogene TRBV3-2) with TRBJ1-2, with D possibly being TRBD1 (5 bases). V lost 0 bases and J 7 bases, leaving 9 bases between the germline ends. In germline, CDR1 is LGHDT, CDR2 YNNKEL (reference sequence). This CDR3 comprises 13 residues. CDR3 residues: CASSQDIGVGYTF. The DNA for the CDR3 is TGTGCCAGCAGCCAAGATATAGGGGTTGGCTACACCTTC.

The chain couples TRBV5-1 to TRBJ1-4; TRBD1 might be the D (6 bases). Germline lookup yields CDR1 SGHRS and CDR2 YFSETQ. The germline V and J ends were trimmed by 4 bases and 3 bases, with 10 bases remaining between them. The CDR3 spans 14 residues. CDR3 region: CASSPQGPNEKLFF. CDR3 DNA sequence: TGCGCCAGCAGCCCACAGGGTCCTAATGAAAAACTGTTTTTT. The whole variable domain, remainder taken from reference TRBV5-1 and TRBJ1-4, is KAGVTQTPRYLIKTRGQQVTLSCSPISGHRSVSWYQQTPGQGLQFLFEYFSETQRNKGNFPGRFSGRQFSNSRSEMNVSTLELGDSALYLCASSPQGPNEKLFFGSGTQLSVL.

This CDR3 is CASSLLGDRTWSGYTF. The CDR3 DNA follows: TGTGCCAGCAGTTTATTAGGGGACAGGACTTGGTCGGGCTACACCTTC. V and J are TRBV27 and TRBJ1-2, with 8 bases lining up with TRBD1. The CDR3 consists of 16 residues. Germline CDR1 MNHEY, CDR2 SMNVEV (reference sequence). The ends lost 1 base at V and 8 bases at J; junction bases unmatched: 12.

The V and J genes are TRBV9 and TRBJ2-3; the match to TRBD2 covers 14 bases. Trimming took 2 bases from V and 2 from J; bases not matched to a gene: 13. The CDR3 is 20 amino acids. The germline gives CDR1 SGDLS, CDR2 YYNGEE. CDR3 DNA: TGTGCCAGCAGCGTTAAATTTGGGACTAGCGGGGGATCCTTCACAGATACGCAGTATTTT. Translating it yields CASSVKFGTSGGSFTDTQYF.

This chain joins TRBV2 and TRBJ2-5, with 8 bases that match TRBD1. Germline lookup yields CDR1 SNHLY and CDR2 FYNNEI. The length of the CDR3 is 15 residues. Trimming took 4 bases from V and 7 from J; bases not matched to a gene: 11. CDR3 in DNA: TGTGCCAGCAGTGTGACATGGCAGGGGGCCGGGACCCAGTACTTC. Translated, it gives CASSVTWQGAGTQYF. The whole variable domain, filled in from reference TRBV2 and TRBJ2-5, reads EPEVTQTPSHQVTQMGQEVILRCVPISNHLYFYWYRQILGQKVEFLVSFYNNEISEKSEIFDDQFSVERPDGSNFTLKIRSTKLEDSAMYFCASSVTWQGAGTQYFGPGTRLLVL.

The V and J genes are TRBV5-6 and TRBJ2-1; 9 bases align to TRBD2. J gave up 8 bases and V 4 bases, and 10 bases lay outside the gene matches. This CDR3 region has 15 residues. Per germline, CDR1 SGHDT and CDR2 YYEEEE. CDR3 sequence (DNA): TGTGCCAGCAGCCGACTAGCGGCAGACTTAGATGAGCAGTTCTTC. Translated: CASSRLAADLDEQFF.

This chain uses TRBV2 with TRBJ1-2, with D possibly TRBD1 on 5 matching bases. This CDR3 comprises 15 residues. CDR1 is SNHLY, CDR2 FYNNEI, per germline. The V and J ends lost 8 bases and 4 bases respectively, with 20 bases between them. The CDR3 sequence is CASRTDARAIYGYTF. CDR3 nucleotides: TGTGCCAGCCGGACCGATGCCAGGGCCATCTATGGCTACACCTTC. Variable domain in full (rest from reference TRBV2 and TRBJ1-2): EPEVTQTPSHQVTQMGQEVILRCVPISNHLYFYWYRQILGQKVEFLVSFYNNEISEKSEIFDDQFSVERPDGSNFTLKIRSTKLEDSAMYFCASRTDARAIYGYTFGSGTRLTVV.

The DNA for the CDR3 is TGTGCCAGCATTCCTGACGAGCGGAACTATAATTCACCCCTCCACTTT. Its translation: CASIPDERNYNSPLHF. The chain joins TRBV6-6 to TRBJ1-6, with no clear D. V lost 7 bases to trimming and J lost 3 bases, with 16 bases between them. Germline V CDR1 and CDR2: MNHNY, SVGAGI (reference sequence). This CDR3 contains 16 residues.